The clone carrying this T cell receptor (beta chain) was counted a few times. Per germline, CDR1 SQVTM and CDR2 ANQGSEA. CDR3 size: 11 residues. V lost 4 bases to trimming and J lost 9 bases, with 12 bases between them. The sample is drawn from a study of blood T cells in healthy people across ages. The sample, around 10 milliliters of peripheral blood, was drawn from each donor. A sample-barcoded 5' primer and a J-beta primer mix were used in a second PCR of about 6 to 11 cycles. TCRdb redid the calling of the 5' RACE reads with MiXCR, one entry per CDR3 protein. This table holds more than 1,000,000 distinct CDR3 sequences, under 30% found once. The same data also went into a second study, on T cells of mothers and their children.

Sequencing was done on a sample of blood. The rearrangement uses TRBV29-1 and TRBJ1-2; no clear D. This sequence was found in a girl aged 2 to 9 in good health. CDR3 nucleotides: TGCAGCGTTGTTCACGGTCCCCGCTACACCTTC. Its protein is CSVVHGPRYTF.